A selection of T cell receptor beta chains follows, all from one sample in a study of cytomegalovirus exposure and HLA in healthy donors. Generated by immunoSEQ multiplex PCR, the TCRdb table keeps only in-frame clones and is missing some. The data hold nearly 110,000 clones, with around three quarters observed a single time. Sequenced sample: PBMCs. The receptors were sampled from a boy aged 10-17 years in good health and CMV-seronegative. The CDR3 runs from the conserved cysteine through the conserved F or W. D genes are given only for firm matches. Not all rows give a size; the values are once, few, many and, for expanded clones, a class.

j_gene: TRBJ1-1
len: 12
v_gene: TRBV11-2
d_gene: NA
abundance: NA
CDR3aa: CASRRGNTEAFF
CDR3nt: TGTGCCAGCAGAAGGGGAAACACTGAAGCTTTCTTT

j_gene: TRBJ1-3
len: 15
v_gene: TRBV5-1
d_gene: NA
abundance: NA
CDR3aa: CASSFSQSSGNTIYF
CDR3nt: TGCGCCAGCAGCTTTAGCCAGAGCTCTGGAAACACCATATATTTT

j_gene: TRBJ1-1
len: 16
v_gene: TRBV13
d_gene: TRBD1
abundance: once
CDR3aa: CASSRQGRGRGTEAFF
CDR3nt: TGTGCCAGCAGCCGACAGGGTCGGGGACGGGGCACTGAAGCTTTCTTT

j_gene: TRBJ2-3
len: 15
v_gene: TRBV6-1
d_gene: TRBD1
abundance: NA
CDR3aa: CASRTGGILTDTQYF
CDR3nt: TGTGCCAGCAGGACAGGGGGTATCCTCACAGATACGCAGTATTTT

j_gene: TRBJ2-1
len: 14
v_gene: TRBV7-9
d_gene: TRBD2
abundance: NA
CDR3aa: CASSHGTSLNEQFF
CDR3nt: TGTGCCAGCAGCCACGGGACTAGCCTGAATGAGCAGTTCTTC

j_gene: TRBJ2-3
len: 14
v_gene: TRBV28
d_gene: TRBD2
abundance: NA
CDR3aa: CASSRTSGSDTQYF
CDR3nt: TGTGCCAGCAGTCGGACTAGCGGGAGTGATACGCAGTATTTT

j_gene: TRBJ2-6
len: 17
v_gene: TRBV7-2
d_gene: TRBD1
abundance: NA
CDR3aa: CASSFAGGYSGANVLTF
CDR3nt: TGTGCCAGCAGCTTCGCAGGGGGCTACTCTGGGGCCAACGTCCTGACTTTC

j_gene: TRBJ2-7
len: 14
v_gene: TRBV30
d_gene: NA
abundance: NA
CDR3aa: CACRDFLRSYEQYF
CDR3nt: TGTGCCTGTCGGGACTTTCTCCGCTCCTACGAGCAGTACTTC

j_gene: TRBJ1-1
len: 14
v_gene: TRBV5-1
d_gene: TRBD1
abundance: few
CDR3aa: CASSLQGASTEAFF
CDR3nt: TGCGCCAGCAGCTTGCAGGGGGCGAGCACTGAAGCTTTCTTT

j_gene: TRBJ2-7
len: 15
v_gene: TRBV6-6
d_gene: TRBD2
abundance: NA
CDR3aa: CASSGERGSSYEQYF
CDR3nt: TGTGCCAGCAGTGGGGAGCGGGGGTCTTCCTACGAGCAGTACTTC

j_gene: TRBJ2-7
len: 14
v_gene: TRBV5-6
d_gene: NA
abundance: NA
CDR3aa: CASSLDRISYEQYF
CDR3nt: TGTGCCAGCAGCTTGGACAGGATCTCCTACGAGCAGTACTTC

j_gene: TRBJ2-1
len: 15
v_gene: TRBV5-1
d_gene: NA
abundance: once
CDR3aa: CASSRDSGSYNEQFF
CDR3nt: TGCGCCAGCAGCAGGGATAGCGGCTCCTACAATGAGCAGTTCTTC

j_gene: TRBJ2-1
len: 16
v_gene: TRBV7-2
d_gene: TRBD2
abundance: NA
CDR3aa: CASSPSGRARYNEQFF
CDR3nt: TGTGCCAGCAGCCCCAGCGGGAGGGCTCGGTACAATGAGCAGTTCTTC

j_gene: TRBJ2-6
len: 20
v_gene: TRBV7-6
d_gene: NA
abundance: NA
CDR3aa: CASSSGPRDFYDSGANVLTF
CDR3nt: TGTGCCAGCAGCTCTGGACCCCGGGACTTTTACGACTCTGGGGCCAACGTCCTGACTTTC

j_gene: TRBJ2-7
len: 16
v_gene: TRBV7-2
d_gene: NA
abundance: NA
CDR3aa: CASRNRGGKGSYEQYF
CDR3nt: TGTGCCAGCAGGAATAGGGGCGGGAAGGGGTCCTACGAGCAGTACTTC

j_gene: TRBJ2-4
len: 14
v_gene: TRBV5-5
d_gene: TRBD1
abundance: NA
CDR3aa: CASSLAGTENIQYF
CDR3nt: TGTGCCAGCAGCTTGGCCGGGACAGAGAACATTCAGTACTTC

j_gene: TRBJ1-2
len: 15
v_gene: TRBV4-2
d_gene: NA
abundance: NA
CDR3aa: CASSFQNRENDGYTF
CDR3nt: TGTGCCAGCAGCTTTCAGAACAGGGAAAATGATGGCTACACCTTC

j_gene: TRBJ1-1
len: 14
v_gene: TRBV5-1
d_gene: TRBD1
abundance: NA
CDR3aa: CASSAATGVPEAFF
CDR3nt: TGCGCCAGCAGCGCCGCAACAGGGGTCCCTGAAGCTTTCTTT

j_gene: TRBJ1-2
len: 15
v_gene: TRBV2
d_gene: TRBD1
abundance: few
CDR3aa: CASSTYRQGEGGYTF
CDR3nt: TGTGCCAGCAGTACCTACAGACAGGGGGAGGGTGGCTACACCTTC

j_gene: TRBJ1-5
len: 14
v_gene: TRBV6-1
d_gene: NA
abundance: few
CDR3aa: CASSETEPIGPQHF
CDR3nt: TGTGCCAGCAGTGAAACAGAGCCGATCGGTCCCCAGCATTTT

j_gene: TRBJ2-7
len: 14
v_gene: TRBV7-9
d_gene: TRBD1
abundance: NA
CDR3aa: CASTIGTDPYEQYF
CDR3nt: TGTGCCAGCACCATCGGGACAGACCCCTACGAGCAGTACTTC